This T cell receptor (beta chain) was retrieved from a study of memory CD4+ T cells and cytomegalovirus serostatus. The overall study: This sample comes from healthy Belgian adults, about 10 CMV seropositive, under 25 seronegative.

Germline V lookup: CDR1 KGHSH, CDR2 LQKENI. The CDR3 consists of 17 residues. V lost 6 bases and J lost 5; bases outside the gene matches: 12. Authors' analysis steps: Out-of-frame sequences were removed, leaving a few million distinct TCRbeta sequences. Method: immunoSEQ multiplex PCR; TCRdb's copy keeps in-frame clones and lacks some. V and J calls and clone size come straight from that table; D and trimming were deduced from the DNA. The sample records 25,000 to 40,000 clones, roughly 80% being singletons. Single viable CD3+CD4+CD8-CD45RO+ cells were sorted as the memory CD4+ T cells. Positive selection with CD4 microbeads enriched total CD4+ T cells.

The clonotype comes from an adult in good health and CMV-seronegative. Some clones in this sample may be carry-over from other donors' samples. This chain joins TRBV18 and TRBJ2-1; 11 bases line up with TRBD2. Sequenced sample: memory CD4+ T cells from blood. CDR3 in amino acids: CASSPPPGLAANNEQFF. In DNA, the CDR3 is TGTGCCAGCTCTCCCCCTCCGGGACTAGCGGCAAACAATGAGCAGTTCTTC.